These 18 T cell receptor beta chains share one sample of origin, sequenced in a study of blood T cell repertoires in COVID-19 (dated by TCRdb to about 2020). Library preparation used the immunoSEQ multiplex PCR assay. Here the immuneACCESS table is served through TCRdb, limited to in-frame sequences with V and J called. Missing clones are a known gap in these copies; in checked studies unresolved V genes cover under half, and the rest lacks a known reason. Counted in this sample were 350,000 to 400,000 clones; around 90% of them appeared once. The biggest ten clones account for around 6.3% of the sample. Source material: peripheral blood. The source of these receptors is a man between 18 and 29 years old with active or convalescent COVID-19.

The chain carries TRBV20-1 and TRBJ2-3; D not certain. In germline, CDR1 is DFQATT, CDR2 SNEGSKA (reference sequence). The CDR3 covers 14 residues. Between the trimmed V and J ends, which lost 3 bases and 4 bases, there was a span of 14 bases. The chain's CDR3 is CSASTAHEADTQYF. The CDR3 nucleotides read TGCAGTGCTAGTACGGCCCACGAGGCAGATACGCAGTATTTT.

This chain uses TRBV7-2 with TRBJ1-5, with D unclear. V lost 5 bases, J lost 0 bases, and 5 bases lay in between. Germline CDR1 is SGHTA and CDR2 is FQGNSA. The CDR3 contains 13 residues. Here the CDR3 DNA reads TGTGCCAGCAGCGTAAATAGCAATCAGCCCCAGCATTTT. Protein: CASSVNSNQPQHF.

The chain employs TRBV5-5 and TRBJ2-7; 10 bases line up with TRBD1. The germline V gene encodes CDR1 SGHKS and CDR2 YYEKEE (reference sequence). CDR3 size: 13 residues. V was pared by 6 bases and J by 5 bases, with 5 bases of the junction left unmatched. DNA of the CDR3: TGTGCCAGCACGGGGGACAGGGGCCACGAGCAGTACTTC. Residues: CASTGDRGHEQYF.

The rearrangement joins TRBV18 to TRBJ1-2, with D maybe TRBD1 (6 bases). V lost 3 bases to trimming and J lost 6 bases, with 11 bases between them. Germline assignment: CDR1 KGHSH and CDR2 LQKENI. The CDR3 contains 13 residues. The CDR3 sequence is CASSPGQTNGYTF. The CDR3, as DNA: TGTGCCAGCTCACCTGGACAGACTAATGGCTACACCTTC. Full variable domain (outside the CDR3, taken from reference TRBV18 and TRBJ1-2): NAGVMQNPRHLVRRRGQEARLRCSPMKGHSHVYWYRQLPEEGLKFMVYLQKENIIDESGMPKERFSAEFPKEGPSILRIQQVVRGDSAAYFCASSPGQTNGYTFGSGTRLTVV.

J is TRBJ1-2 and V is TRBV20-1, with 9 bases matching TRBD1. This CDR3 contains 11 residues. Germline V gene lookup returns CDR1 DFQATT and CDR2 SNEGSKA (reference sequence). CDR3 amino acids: CSKDRGNGYTF. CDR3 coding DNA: TGCAGCAAGGACAGGGGCAATGGCTACACCTTC.

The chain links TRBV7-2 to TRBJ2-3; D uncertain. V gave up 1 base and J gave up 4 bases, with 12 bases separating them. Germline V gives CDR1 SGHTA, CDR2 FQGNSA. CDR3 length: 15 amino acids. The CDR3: CASSLVVSVADTQYF. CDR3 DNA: TGTGCCAGCAGCTTAGTTGTAAGTGTAGCAGATACGCAGTATTTT.

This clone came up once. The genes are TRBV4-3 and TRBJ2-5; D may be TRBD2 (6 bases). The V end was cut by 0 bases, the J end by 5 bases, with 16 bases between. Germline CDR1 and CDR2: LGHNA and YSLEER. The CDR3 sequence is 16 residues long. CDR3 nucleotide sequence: TGCGCCAGCAGCCAAGACTGGGTTCGAGCGGGCGAGACCCAGTACTTC. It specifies CASSQDWVRAGETQYF.

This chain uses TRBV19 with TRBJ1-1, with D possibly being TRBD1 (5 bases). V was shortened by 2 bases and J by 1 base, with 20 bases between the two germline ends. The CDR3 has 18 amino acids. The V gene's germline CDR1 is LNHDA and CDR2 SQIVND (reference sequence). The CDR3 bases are TGTGCCAGTAGTATAAGGAAGTTTTGGGAACAGGAGAACACTGAAGCTTTCTTT. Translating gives CASSIRKFWEQENTEAFF.

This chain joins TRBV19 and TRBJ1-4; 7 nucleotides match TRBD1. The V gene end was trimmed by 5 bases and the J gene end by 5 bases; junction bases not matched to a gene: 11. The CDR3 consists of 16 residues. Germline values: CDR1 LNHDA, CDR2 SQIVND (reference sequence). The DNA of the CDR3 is TGTGCCAGTAGTTGGGGCCTGAGGGGGCCGAATGAAAAACTGTTTTTT. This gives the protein CASSWGLRGPNEKLFF.

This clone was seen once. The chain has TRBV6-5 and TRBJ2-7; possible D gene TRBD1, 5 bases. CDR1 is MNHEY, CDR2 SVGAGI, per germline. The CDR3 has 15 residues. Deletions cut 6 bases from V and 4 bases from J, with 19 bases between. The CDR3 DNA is TGTGCCAGCAGCGGGCCCGGGCAGGGCGATTACGAGCAGTACTTC. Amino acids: CASSGPGQGDYEQYF.

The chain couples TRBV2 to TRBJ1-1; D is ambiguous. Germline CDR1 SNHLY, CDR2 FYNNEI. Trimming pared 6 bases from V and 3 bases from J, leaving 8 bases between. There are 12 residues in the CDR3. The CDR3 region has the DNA TGTGCCAGCAGCGTTGAGCACACTGAAGCTTTCTTT. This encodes CASSVEHTEAFF.

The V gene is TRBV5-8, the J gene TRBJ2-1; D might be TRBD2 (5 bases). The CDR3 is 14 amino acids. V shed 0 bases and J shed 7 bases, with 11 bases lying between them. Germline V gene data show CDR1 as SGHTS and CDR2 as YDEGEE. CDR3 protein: CASSLGPADNEQFF. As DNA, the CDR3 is TGTGCCAGCAGCTTGGGGCCAGCGGATAATGAGCAGTTCTTC. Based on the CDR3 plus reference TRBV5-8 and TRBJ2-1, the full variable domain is EAGVTQSPTHLIKTRGQQATLRCSPISGHTSVYWYQQALGLGLQFLLWYDEGEERNRGNFPPRFSGRQFPNYSSELNVNALELEDSALYLCASSLGPADNEQFFGPGTRLTVL.

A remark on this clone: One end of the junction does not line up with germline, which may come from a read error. CDR3 protein: CASSRQGQFSGANVLTF. Written as DNA, the CDR3 is TGTGCCAGCAGCCGACAGGGACAATTCTCTGGGGCCAACGTGCTGACTTTC. The chain uses TRBV6-6 and TRBJ2-6; the match to TRBD1 covers 7 bases. CDR3 length: 17 residues. Germline V lookup: CDR1 MNHNY, CDR2 SVGAGI (reference sequence).

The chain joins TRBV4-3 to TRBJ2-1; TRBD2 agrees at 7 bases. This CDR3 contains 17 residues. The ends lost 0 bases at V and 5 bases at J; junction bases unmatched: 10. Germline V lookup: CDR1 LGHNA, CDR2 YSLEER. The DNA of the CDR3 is TGCGCCAGCAGCCAAGATCGTTGGGGCGGGGGAAACAATGAGCAGTTCTTC. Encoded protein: CASSQDRWGGGNNEQFF.

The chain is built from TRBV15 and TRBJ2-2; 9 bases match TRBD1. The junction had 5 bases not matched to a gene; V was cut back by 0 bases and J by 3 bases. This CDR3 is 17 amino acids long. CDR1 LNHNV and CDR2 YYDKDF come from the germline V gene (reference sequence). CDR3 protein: CATSRDLRTGDTGELFF. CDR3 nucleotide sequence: TGTGCCACCAGCAGAGATCTTAGGACAGGGGACACCGGGGAGCTGTTTTTT.

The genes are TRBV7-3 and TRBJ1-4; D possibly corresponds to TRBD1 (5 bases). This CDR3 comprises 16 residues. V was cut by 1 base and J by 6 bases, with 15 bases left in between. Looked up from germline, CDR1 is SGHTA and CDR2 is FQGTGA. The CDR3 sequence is CASSLMSAGYDEKLFF. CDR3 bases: TGTGCCAGCAGCTTAATGTCTGCAGGGTATGATGAAAAACTGTTTTTT. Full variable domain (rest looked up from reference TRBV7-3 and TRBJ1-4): GAGVSQTPSNKVTEKGKYVELRCDPISGHTALYWYRQSLGQGPEFLIYFQGTGAADDSGLPNDRFFAVRPEGSVSTLKIQRTERGDSAVYLCASSLMSAGYDEKLFFGSGTQLSVL.

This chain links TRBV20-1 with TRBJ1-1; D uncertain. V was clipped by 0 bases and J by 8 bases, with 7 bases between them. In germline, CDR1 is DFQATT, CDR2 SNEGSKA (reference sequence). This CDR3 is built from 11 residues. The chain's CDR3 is CSAREYGEAFF. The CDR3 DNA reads TGCAGTGCTAGAGAGTACGGGGAAGCTTTCTTT.

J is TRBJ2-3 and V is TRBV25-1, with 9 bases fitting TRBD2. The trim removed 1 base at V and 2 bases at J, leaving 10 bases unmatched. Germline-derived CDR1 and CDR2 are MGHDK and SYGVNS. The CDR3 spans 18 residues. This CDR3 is CASSEWEGRLAVTDTQYF. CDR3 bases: TGTGCCAGCAGTGAATGGGAGGGGCGACTAGCGGTCACAGATACGCAGTATTTT.